The 5 T cell receptor beta chains in this list originate from one sample, sequenced in a study of cytomegalovirus exposure and HLA in healthy donors. 13 Jbeta primers and 60 Vbeta primers were used for the PCR. Data came from immunoSEQ multiplex PCR; TCRdb stores just in-frame clones and leaves some out. The sample has some 150,000 clones, 80% to 90% seen once. The sequencing sample was made of PBMCs. Source of these receptors: a woman in her 30s in good health and CMV-seronegative.

V gene TRBV30 combines with J gene TRBJ2-5, with 7 bases lining up with TRBD2. The CDR3 has 12 amino acids. The germline V gene has CDR1 GTSNPN and CDR2 SVGIG (reference sequence). V trimming: 5 bases; J trimming: 11 bases; junction bases outside the gene matches: 11. CDR3 residues: CAWGYPGGEQYF. CDR3 coding DNA: TGTGCCTGGGGATATCCGGGGGGAGAGCAGTACTTC. The whole variable domain, filled in from reference TRBV30 and TRBJ2-5, reads SQTIHQWPATLVQPVGSPLSLECTVEGTSNPNLYWYRQAAGRGLQLLFYSVGIGQISSEVPQNLSASRPQDRQFILSSKKLLLSDSGFYLCAWGYPGGEQYFGPGTRLLVL.

This clone occurred a few times. V and J are TRBV10-3 and TRBJ1-4; 9 bases align to TRBD1. Per the germline V gene, CDR1 is ENHRY and CDR2 is SYGVKD. The CDR3 is made up of 14 amino acids. Germline trimming cut 6 bases from V and 3 bases from J; bases unmatched to any gene: 2. The CDR3 reads CAIRQGAANEKLFF. In DNA form, the CDR3 reads TGTGCCATCAGACAGGGGGCGGCTAATGAAAAACTGTTTTTT.

The chain joins TRBV5-4 to TRBJ2-1; 10 positions match TRBD2. The CDR3 length is 15 residues. The V and J ends lost 2 bases and 9 bases, in that order; junction bases with no gene match: 8. The germline gives CDR1 SGHNT, CDR2 YYREEE (reference sequence). The CDR3 sequence is CASSLESGRGREQFF. The CDR3 DNA follows: TGTGCCAGCAGCTTAGAGAGCGGGAGGGGACGTGAGCAGTTCTTC. The full variable domain, in which reference TRBV5-4 and TRBJ2-1 provide the parts outside the CDR3, is ETGVTQSPTHLIKTRGQQVTLRCSSQSGHNTVSWYQQALGQGPQFIFQYYREEENGRGNFPPRFSGLQFPNYSSELNVNALELDDSALYLCASSLESGRGREQFFGPGTRLTVL.

The chain recombines TRBV30 with TRBJ1-4; D not resolved. Germline values: CDR1 GTSNPN, CDR2 SVGIG (reference sequence). The CDR3 has 16 residues. Trimming shortened V by 5 bases and J by 6 bases, and 22 bases separated the two germline ends. CDR3 bases: TGTGCCTGGTCCATGGGTTTTATGGGCCTGGATGAAAAACTGTTTTTT. Amino acids: CAWSMGFMGLDEKLFF.

The V and J genes are TRBV5-4 and TRBJ1-3; 10 nucleotides match TRBD1. This CDR3 region has 15 residues. Trimming removed 4 bases from V and 3 bases from J; junction bases left unmatched: 4. Germline CDR1 reads SGHNT; CDR2 reads YYREEE (reference sequence). The chain's CDR3 is CASSAGTGDGNTIYF. The CDR3 region has the DNA TGTGCCAGCAGCGCCGGGACAGGGGATGGAAACACCATATATTTT.